The T cell receptor (beta chain) described here comes from a study of early T cells in non-severe SARS-CoV-2 infection. Overall study context: Unsorted whole blood bulk RNA was sequenced, with unpaired chains.

Study-wide results and caveats: Lookups in VDJdb leaned toward anti-spike CD8 responses and missed private and CD4 specificities.

The protocol attached unique molecular identifiers to individual cDNA molecules. TCRdb independently ran MiXCR on the 5' RACE reads; one entry per CDR3 protein. The sample shows under 100,000 distinct CDR3 sequences, 11% of them seen only once. About this clonotype: The target antigen is unknown.

Sequencing was done on a sample of whole blood. The clonotype was recovered from an adult who was a healthcare worker with PCR-confirmed SARS-CoV-2 infection or an uninfected control (not recorded which).

In DNA, the CDR3 is TGTGCCAGCTCACCGAGCGAGGGAAACACCATATATTTT. This codes for CASSPSEGNTIYF. The chain joins TRBV18 to TRBJ1-3; D remains ambiguous. Germline V gene sequence: CDR1 KGHSH, CDR2 LQKENI. Between the trimmed V and J ends, which lost 3 bases and 4 bases, there was a span of 7 bases. The CDR3 is made up of 13 amino acids.